The 22 T cell receptor beta chains presented below share a single source sample, sequenced in a study of T cell responses to AZD1222 COVID-19 vaccine (dated by TCRdb to 2020 to 2022). This specimen's time point label, per the study, means: about 28 days (+/-7) after the second vaccine dose. Libraries were made using the immunoSEQ multiplex PCR assay. TCRdb took this table from immuneACCESS and kept in-frame rearrangements with V and J called. Such tables lack part of the clones; where checked against another copy, unresolved V genes explain under half of the gap, and the rest is unexplained. The sample table shows about 88,000 clones, and about 88% are seen once. Around 5% of the sample is taken by the ten largest. The sequences come from peripheral blood, collected 28 days after the second AZD1222 dose. The receptor source for this set is an adult who received the AZD1222 COVID-19 vaccine.

This clone has only one observation. This sequence joins TRBV18 and TRBJ2-7, with D possibly being TRBD2 (6 bases). CDR3 length: 17 amino acids. V dropped 5 bases and J dropped 7 bases, with 27 bases sitting between them. Germline loops: CDR1 KGHSH, CDR2 LQKENI. CDR3 region: CASSARSDGGLRFEQYF. The CDR3 coding sequence is TGTGCCAGCTCAGCACGGAGTGACGGGGGACTTAGATTTGAGCAGTACTTC. Full variable domain (rest looked up from reference TRBV18 and TRBJ2-7): NAGVMQNPRHLVRRRGQEARLRCSPMKGHSHVYWYRQLPEEGLKFMVYLQKENIIDESGMPKERFSAEFPKEGPSILRIQQVVRGDSAAYFCASSARSDGGLRFEQYFGPGTRLTVT.

The rearrangement links TRBV11-2 to TRBJ2-7, with no clear D. Trimming pared 5 bases from V and 6 bases from J, leaving 8 bases between. Germline CDR1 reads SGHAT; CDR2 reads FQNNGV. The CDR3 length is 11 residues. CDR3 sequence reads: CASSRRGEQYF. In DNA, the CDR3 is TGTGCCAGCAGCAGAAGAGGCGAGCAGTACTTC.

The chain employs TRBV7-9 and TRBJ1-3; D gene ambiguous. V lost 1 base, J lost 0 bases, and 7 bases lay in between. The V gene's germline CDR1 is SEHNR and CDR2 FQNEAQ (reference sequence). The CDR3 runs 15 residues. The CDR3 protein is CASSLEPASGNTIYF. The DNA of the CDR3 is TGTGCCAGCAGCTTAGAACCAGCCTCTGGAAACACCATATATTTT.

This clone was detected only once. The chain links TRBV7-9 to TRBJ2-5, with 7 bases identical to TRBD1. The CDR3 is 17 amino acids. The V and J ends lost 3 bases and 0 bases, in that order; junction bases with no gene match: 10. The germline V gene encodes CDR1 SEHNR and CDR2 FQNEAQ (reference sequence). The CDR3 loop is CASSFPPDREYQETQYF. The CDR3 DNA reads TGTGCCAGCAGCTTCCCTCCCGACAGGGAGTACCAAGAGACCCAGTACTTC.

The chain uses TRBV30 and TRBJ2-7; tentative D call: TRBD2 (5 bases). From germline, CDR1 is GTSNPN and CDR2 SVGIG (reference sequence). The V end was cut by 4 bases, the J end by 1 base, with 8 bases between. The CDR3 spans 12 residues. This chain's CDR3 is CAWTEGSYEQYF. In nucleotides, the CDR3 is TGTGCCTGGACAGAGGGTTCCTACGAGCAGTACTTC.

V is TRBV5-1 and J is TRBJ2-7, with 7 nucleotides matching TRBD1. Per germline, CDR1 SGHRS and CDR2 YFSETQ. This CDR3 spans 13 amino acids. V lost 4 bases, J lost 2 bases, and 3 bases stayed unmatched. CDR3 region: CASSAQGAYEQYF. DNA of the CDR3: TGCGCCAGCAGCGCTCAGGGGGCCTACGAGCAGTACTTC. Supplemented by reference TRBV5-1 and TRBJ2-7, the full variable domain reads KAGVTQTPRYLIKTRGQQVTLSCSPISGHRSVSWYQQTPGQGLQFLFEYFSETQRNKGNFPGRFSGRQFSNSRSEMNVSTLELGDSALYLCASSAQGAYEQYFGPGTRLTVT.

This sequence joins TRBV6-5 and TRBJ2-7, with 9 nucleotides matching TRBD1. Trimming took 2 bases from V and 3 from J; bases not matched to a gene: 2. The germline V gene encodes CDR1 MNHEY and CDR2 SVGAGI. CDR3 length: 14 residues. Written as DNA, the CDR3 is TGTGCCAGCAGTTACGGGGACAGGGTCTACGAGCAGTACTTC. This encodes CASSYGDRVYEQYF.

The V call is TRBV5-4, the J call TRBJ2-7; TRBD2 matches at 12 bases. V was pared by 4 bases and J by 6 bases, with 8 bases of the junction left unmatched. The CDR3 is 15 amino acids. Germline CDR1 SGHNT, CDR2 YYREEE (reference sequence). Here the CDR3 reads CASSIRTSGASEQYF. Here the CDR3 DNA reads TGTGCCAGCAGCATCCGGACTAGCGGGGCTTCCGAGCAGTACTTC.

In DNA, the CDR3 is TGTGCCAGCAGTGTTCGGCTGGGACAGGGTGGGGTAAACACTGAAGCTTTCTTT. Its protein product is CASSVRLGQGGVNTEAFF. The V and J genes are TRBV2 and TRBJ1-1, with 9 bases identical to TRBD1. The trim removed 4 bases at V and 2 bases at J, leaving 14 bases unmatched. In germline, CDR1 is SNHLY, CDR2 FYNNEI. The CDR3 consists of 18 residues.

This sequence joins TRBV5-4 and TRBJ2-3; TRBD1 might be the D (6 bases). Trimming pared 0 bases from V and 1 base from J, leaving 9 bases between. Germline V gene sequence: CDR1 SGHNT, CDR2 YYREEE (reference sequence). CDR3 length equals 15 residues. The DNA for the CDR3 is TGTGCCAGCAGCTTGGCAGGGGCCCGCACAGATACGCAGTATTTT. Its translation is CASSLAGARTDTQYF.

This sequence joins TRBV9 and TRBJ1-1, with D maybe TRBD1 (5 bases). V was shortened by 0 bases and J by 0 bases, with 9 bases between the two germline ends. This CDR3 spans 15 amino acids. Germline assignment: CDR1 SGDLS and CDR2 YYNGEE. The CDR3 here is CASSVVLGVNTEAFF. CDR3 coding DNA: TGTGCCAGCAGCGTAGTATTAGGGGTGAACACTGAAGCTTTCTTT.

The chain uses TRBV24-1 and TRBJ2-1; 10 bases are a match to TRBD2. The CDR3 has 17 residues. The germline gives CDR1 KGHDR, CDR2 SFDVKD. V was pared by 4 bases and J by 5 bases, with 10 bases of the junction left unmatched. CDR3 loop: CATSESTSGELDNEQFF. CDR3 coding DNA: TGTGCCACCAGTGAGAGTACTAGCGGGGAACTGGACAATGAGCAGTTCTTC.

The J gene is TRBJ1-2, the V gene TRBV3-1 (or the pseudogene TRBV3-2); tentative D call: TRBD1 (5 bases). Trimming shortened V by 3 bases and J by 4 bases, and 9 bases separated the two germline ends. The germline V gene encodes CDR1 LGHDT and CDR2 YNNKEL (reference sequence). CDR3 length equals 13 residues. The CDR3 DNA sequence: TGTGCCAGCAGCCAGGGAGACAGCTATGGCTACACCTTC. It is translated as CASSQGDSYGYTF.

The CDR3 spells CASSLPGDEQYF. The CDR3 region has the DNA TGCGCCAGCAGCTTGCCGGGGGACGAGCAGTACTTC. The rearrangement links TRBV5-1 to TRBJ2-7; D is perhaps TRBD2 (6 bases). The CDR3 spans 12 residues. The germline V gene has CDR1 SGHRS and CDR2 YFSETQ. V lost 1 base and J lost 5, with 7 bases in between.

This clone was seen just once. V usage is TRBV10-3 and J usage is TRBJ1-2; D is ambiguous. Germline V lookup: CDR1 ENHRY, CDR2 SYGVKD. This CDR3 has 11 amino acids. V was trimmed by 5 bases and J by 0 bases, leaving 1 base between them. CDR3 residues: CAISTNYGYTF. The CDR3 coding sequence is TGTGCCATCAGTACTAACTATGGCTACACCTTC.

The V gene is TRBV5-1, the J gene TRBJ2-5; D unresolved. Germline loops: CDR1 SGHRS, CDR2 YFSETQ. V was shortened by 2 bases and J by 1 base, with 21 bases between the two germline ends. The CDR3 consists of 18 residues. CDR3 region: CASSFDPPGFLGQETQYF. DNA of the CDR3: TGCGCCAGCAGCTTCGACCCCCCCGGGTTCCTTGGCCAAGAGACCCAGTACTTC.

The chain uses TRBV9 and TRBJ1-6; D might be TRBD1 (5 bases). There are 15 residues in the CDR3. Germline V gives CDR1 SGDLS, CDR2 YYNGEE. The V gene lost 0 bases and the J gene lost 5 bases, with 9 bases spanning the gap. The CDR3 protein is CASSVAPGNNSPLHF. In nucleotides, the CDR3 is TGTGCCAGCAGCGTAGCTCCAGGGAATAATTCACCCCTCCACTTT. The full variable domain, its missing parts supplied by reference TRBV9 and TRBJ1-6, is DSGVTQTPKHLITATGQRVTLRCSPRSGDLSVYWYQQSLDQGLQFLIQYYNGEERAKGNILERFSAQQFPDLHSELNLSSLELGDSALYFCASSVAPGNNSPLHFGNGTRLTVT.

The rearrangement uses TRBV7-9 and TRBJ2-2; possibly TRBD2 for D (6 bases). V lost 2 bases and J 0 bases, leaving 10 bases between the germline ends. CDR3 size: 16 residues. Germline V CDR1 and CDR2: SEHNR, FQNEAQ (reference sequence). The CDR3 is CASSLYRGTNTGELFF. As DNA, the CDR3 is TGTGCCAGCAGCTTATATCGGGGGACGAACACCGGGGAGCTGTTTTTT.

The chain recombines TRBV5-4 with TRBJ1-4, with D unclear. The germline V gene has CDR1 SGHNT and CDR2 YYREEE (reference sequence). CDR3 length: 15 residues. V dropped 3 bases and J dropped 4 bases, with 13 bases sitting between them. CDR3 loop: CASSSGRTSNEKLFF. CDR3 DNA: TGTGCCAGCAGCTCCGGACGGACTAGTAATGAAAAACTGTTTTTT.

The CDR3 DNA is TGTGCCAGCAGCCAATCATCGGGGACCTACAATGAGCAGTTCTTC. Protein product: CASSQSSGTYNEQFF. V is TRBV16 and J is TRBJ2-1; tentatively, D is TRBD2 (5 bases). The V and J ends lost 0 bases and 2 bases respectively, with 8 bases between them. The CDR3 length is 15 residues. CDR1 is KGHSY, CDR2 FQNENV, per germline.

This sequence joins TRBV24-1 and TRBJ2-3; TRBD2 matches 8 bases. V shed 3 bases and J 6 bases; nucleotides not matched to a gene: 10. Germline V lookup: CDR1 KGHDR, CDR2 SFDVKD. The CDR3 extends over 16 amino acids. The chain's CDR3 is CATSDPGGTRPDTQYF. The CDR3 DNA is TGTGCCACCAGTGATCCCGGCGGGACTAGACCCGATACGCAGTATTTT.

V is TRBV7-9 and J is TRBJ1-2; perhaps TRBD1 as D (6 bases). Per germline, CDR1 SEHNR and CDR2 FQNEAQ (reference sequence). The ends were cut back, 4 bases at V and 8 bases at J, with 11 bases in the middle. This CDR3 is built from 12 residues. Written as DNA, the CDR3 is TGTGCCAGCAGCTCCAACAGGGACGGCTACACCTTC. Translating gives CASSSNRDGYTF.